These T cell receptor beta chains were read from a single sample in a study of cytomegalovirus exposure and HLA in healthy donors. Repertoires were generated with immunoSEQ multiplex PCR, while TCRdb's copy carries only in-frame clones and drops some. The data show around 60,000 clones, 75% seen once. The sequenced material came from PBMCs. The receptors originated from a woman aged 35 to 49 in good health and CMV-seropositive. CDR3s include the opening cysteine and the closing phenylalanine or tryptophan. A D gene is named only where the DNA matches it firmly. Clone size is shown for a subset of rows, as once, few, many or a class of expanded clone.

clone_size	v_call	d_call	j_call	cdr3_aa	cdr3_nt
NA	TRBV28	NA	TRBJ1-1	CASSSLTDNTEAFF	TGTGCCAGCAGTTCCCTGACAGACAACACTGAAGCTTTCTTT
NA	TRBV27	TRBD1	TRBJ1-6	CASNSGFGQDNSPLHF	TGTGCCAGCAATTCAGGCTTCGGACAGGATAATTCACCCCTCCACTTT
NA	TRBV7-9	NA	TRBJ2-3	CASSLGRVPTDTQYF	TGTGCCAGCAGCTTAGGGAGGGTACCCACAGATACGCAGTATTTT
NA	TRBV6-5	TRBD1	TRBJ2-7	CASTGQGAGEQYF	TGTGCCAGCACGGGACAGGGGGCCGGAGAGCAGTACTTC
NA	TRBV27	NA	TRBJ2-1	CASSLGAHSYNEQFF	TGTGCCAGCAGTTTGGGGGCCCACTCCTACAATGAGCAGTTCTTC
NA	TRBV9	NA	TRBJ2-3	CASSVEGTYTDTQYF	TGTGCCAGCAGCGTAGAGGGGACTTACACAGATACGCAGTATTTT
NA	TRBV10-3	TRBD2	TRBJ2-1	CAISPRSSGVHNEQFF	TGTGCCATCAGCCCCCGGAGTAGCGGGGTACACAATGAGCAGTTCTTC
NA	TRBV20-1	NA	TRBJ1-1	CSATTGLGAFF	TGCAGTGCTACGACGGGACTGGGGGCTTTCTTT
once	TRBV7-9	NA	TRBJ2-5	CASSPQGETQYF	TGTGCCAGCAGCCCGCAGGGGGAGACCCAGTACTTC
once	TRBV5-6	NA	TRBJ2-7	CASSLGRRYEQYF	TGTGCCAGCAGCTTGGGGCGGAGATACGAGCAGTACTTC
NA	TRBV9	TRBD1	TRBJ1-4	CASSTRQGARDEKLFF	TGTGCCAGCAGCACCCGACAGGGGGCGCGTGATGAAAAACTGTTTTTT
few	TRBV21-1	NA	TRBJ2-1	CATSGLYNEQFF	TGTGCCACCTCAGGGCTCTACAATGAGCAGTTCTTC
NA	TRBV20-1	NA	TRBJ1-6	CSVTPLHF	TGCAGTGTTACACCCCTCCACTTT
NA	TRBV9	TRBD1	TRBJ1-1	CASSVRTGGWDEAFF	TGTGCCAGCAGCGTAAGGACAGGGGGCTGGGATGAGGCTTTCTTT
NA	TRBV7-9	NA	TRBJ2-5	CASSLGASVQATQYF	TGTGCCAGCAGCTTAGGGGCCTCGGTTCAGGCCACCCAGTACTTC
few	TRBV6-1	TRBD2	TRBJ2-7	CASSLILSGGYEQYF	TGTGCCAGCAGCCTGATTCTTTCGGGGGGCTACGAGCAGTACTTC
NA	TRBV7-2	NA	TRBJ2-1	CASSLGRVGNEQFF	TGTGCCAGCAGCTTAGGTCGGGTCGGGAATGAGCAGTTCTTC
NA	TRBV29-1	NA	TRBJ2-3	CSALPSTDTQYF	TGCAGCGCCCTCCCTAGCACAGATACGCAGTATTTT
few	TRBV5-6	NA	TRBJ2-7	CASSLVASYEQYF	TGTGCCAGCAGCTTGGTAGCATCCTACGAGCAGTACTTC
NA	TRBV5-4	TRBD1	TRBJ2-7	CASSSEGRGRVGSYEQYF	TGTGCCAGCAGTTCGGAGGGCAGGGGGCGAGTGGGCTCCTACGAGCAGTACTTC
few	TRBV6-1	NA	TRBJ2-2	CASSWTSNTGELFF	TGTGCCAGCAGCTGGACATCGAACACCGGGGAGCTGTTTTTT
NA	TRBV10-1	TRBD2	TRBJ2-1	CASSRDSGGLDDEQFF	TGCGCCAGCAGTCGGGATAGCGGGGGGTTAGACGATGAGCAGTTCTTC
NA	TRBV12-5	NA	TRBJ1-6	CASGGGAGAPSPLHF	TGTGCTAGTGGGGGTGGGGCAGGGGCCCCCTCACCCCTCCACTTT
once	TRBV7-9	TRBD2	TRBJ2-3	CASSLRALAGGADTQYF	TGTGCCAGCAGCTTAAGAGCGCTAGCGGGGGGGGCAGATACGCAGTATTTT
few	TRBV7-2	TRBD1	TRBJ1-1	CASSSRDRGPQNTEAFF	TGTGCCAGCAGCTCCCGGGACAGGGGGCCCCAAAACACTGAAGCTTTCTTT
NA	TRBV7-2	NA	TRBJ2-2	CASSLAGLRTGELFF	TGTGCCAGCAGCTTAGCTGGACTAAGGACCGGGGAGCTGTTTTTT
NA	TRBV6-5	TRBD1	TRBJ1-2	CASSRDRVNYTF	TGTGCCAGCAGTAGGGACAGGGTTAACTACACCTTC
NA	TRBV29-1	NA	TRBJ1-2	CSASGAYGYTF	TGCAGCGCCTCAGGGGCTTATGGCTACACCTTC
once	TRBV29-1	TRBD1	TRBJ1-1	CSYSRGQGTEAFF	TGCAGCTATTCCAGGGGGCAGGGAACTGAAGCTTTCTTT
NA	TRBV7-9	NA	TRBJ2-6	CASSLGRDSGANVLTF	TGTGCCAGCAGCTTAGGCCGCGACTCTGGGGCCAACGTCCTGACTTTC
NA	TRBV5-1	TRBD1	TRBJ1-5	CASSTGDRANQPQHF	TGCGCCAGCAGCACCGGGGACAGGGCGAATCAGCCCCAGCATTTT
NA	TRBV7-2	TRBD2	TRBJ2-7	CASSPRSRGGYEQYF	TGTGCCAGCAGCCCTCGGTCGCGGGGGGGGTACGAGCAGTACTTC
NA	TRBV5-1	NA	TRBJ2-7	CASSLGGRLDEQYF	TGCGCCAGCAGCTTGGGTGGCAGGTTGGACGAGCAGTACTTC
NA	TRBV30	NA	TRBJ2-3	CAWMRGSTDTQYF	TGTGCCTGGATGCGGGGTAGCACAGATACGCAGTATTTT
NA	TRBV11-2	NA	TRBJ2-2	CASSLVGDTNTGELFF	TGTGCCAGCAGCTTAGTCGGGGACACGAACACCGGGGAGCTGTTTTTT
NA	TRBV4-2	NA	TRBJ2-4	CASSLGRGVENIQYF	TGTGCCAGCAGCCTAGGTCGCGGGGTGGAAAACATTCAGTACTTC
NA	TRBV6-1	TRBD1	TRBJ2-5	CASTRTGQETQYF	TGTGCCAGCACCAGGACAGGACAAGAGACCCAGTACTTC
NA	TRBV5-4	TRBD1	TRBJ1-1	CASSRDGQGVAEAFF	TGTGCCAGCAGCCGCGACGGACAGGGAGTAGCTGAAGCTTTCTTT
few	TRBV7-2	NA	TRBJ1-1	CASSVQPNTEAFF	TGTGCCAGCAGCGTACAGCCCAACACTGAAGCTTTCTTT
NA	TRBV29-1	NA	TRBJ2-3	CSVEVGSSTDTQYF	TGCAGCGTTGAAGTGGGCAGTAGCACAGATACGCAGTATTTT
NA	TRBV28	TRBD2	TRBJ2-7	CASSLGGEQYF	TGTGCCAGCAGTTTGGGGGGGGAGCAGTACTTC
NA	TRBV9	NA	TRBJ1-1	CASSVEPGGNTEAFF	TGTGCCAGCAGCGTCGAACCCGGGGGGAACACTGAAGCTTTCTTT
once	TRBV7-3	TRBD1	TRBJ2-2	CASSPRGTENTGELFF	TGTGCCAGCAGCCCTCGAGGGACAGAGAACACCGGGGAGCTGTTTTTT
once	TRBV18	NA	TRBJ1-1	CASSPETLAGAEAFF	TGTGCCAGCTCACCAGAGACCCTTGCGGGCGCTGAAGCTTTCTTT
few	TRBV6-5	NA	TRBJ2-6	CASSYEESGANVLTF	TGTGCCAGCAGTTACGAGGAGTCCGGGGCCAACGTCCTGACTTTC
NA	TRBV15	NA	TRBJ1-5	CATSRLGRDSNQPQHF	TGTGCCACCAGCAGACTCGGACGGGATAGCAATCAGCCCCAGCATTTT
NA	TRBV7-9	NA	TRBJ2-1	CSSSDHRESSYNEQFF	TGTTCCAGCAGTGATCACCGGGAGAGCTCCTACAATGAGCAGTTCTTC
NA	TRBV19	NA	TRBJ1-1	CASSIDPVGGREAFF	TGTGCCAGTAGTATAGATCCGGTCGGGGGGCGAGAAGCTTTCTTT
once	TRBV4-3	NA	TRBJ2-1	CASSQDSKYNEQFF	TGCGCCAGCAGCCAAGACTCTAAATACAATGAGCAGTTCTTC
NA	TRBV19	TRBD1	TRBJ1-2	CASTDQRQGARGTNYGYTF	TGTGCCAGTACGGACCAGAGACAGGGGGCGCGGGGAACTAACTATGGCTACACCTTC
NA	TRBV5-1	TRBD1	TRBJ2-1	CASRGGLSSYNEQFF	TGCGCCAGCAGAGGGGGCTTAAGCTCCTACAATGAGCAGTTCTTC
NA	TRBV15	NA	TRBJ1-5	CATSNSRDQPQHF	TGTGCCACCAGCAACTCGAGGGATCAGCCCCAGCATTTT
NA	TRBV7-8	NA	TRBJ2-7	CASSPTRTGSTYEQYF	TGTGCCAGCTCGCCAACTCGAACAGGGTCCACCTACGAGCAGTACTTC
few	TRBV30	NA	TRBJ1-1	CAWGENTEAFF	TGTGCCTGGGGAGAAAACACTGAAGCTTTCTTT
NA	TRBV15	NA	TRBJ2-1	CATSREEGTQRNEQFF	TGTGCCACCAGCAGAGAGGAGGGAACACAAAGAAATGAGCAGTTCTTC
few	TRBV7-9	TRBD1	TRBJ1-2	CSSSFPGQASTF	TGTTCCAGCAGCTTCCCGGGACAGGCTAGCACCTTC
NA	TRBV21-1	NA	TRBJ1-2	CASSDRFYGYTF	TGTGCCAGCAGTGACAGATTCTATGGCTACACCTTC
NA	TRBV6-6	TRBD1	TRBJ1-2	CASREGTGPPGYTF	TGTGCCAGCAGGGAAGGGACAGGCCCTCCGGGCTACACCTTC
NA	TRBV6-1	TRBD2	TRBJ2-3	CASRGLGGFTDTQYF	TGTGCCAGCAGGGGGCTGGGGGGGTTCACAGATACGCAGTATTTT